Listed below are T cell receptor beta chains from one sample, sequenced in a study of human T cells and chemical hapten exposure. TCRdb re-analysed the RACE reads in MiXCR, keeping a single row per CDR3 protein. In the table there are around 380,000 distinct CDR3 sequences, roughly 6% of which are singletons. The sample here was whole blood, taken in connection with sensitization to the hapten diphenylcyclopropenone (DPC). The receptor source for this set is a woman under 30 with alopecia areata. Some clones in this sample may be carry-over from other donors' samples. Both conserved end residues are part of each CDR3. The D gene is left open where the match is weak. Only part of the rows carry a size: once, few, many, or a class if the clone is expanded.

size	J	D	V	DNA	CDR3
few	TRBJ1-1	NA	TRBV3-1	TGTGCCAGCAGCCAAGGAAAAGGGTGGGGAACTGAAGCTTTCTTT	CASSQGKGWGTEAFF
few	TRBJ2-3	NA	TRBV7-9	TGTGCCAGCAGCTTAGCCACGGTAATCACAGATACGCAGTATTTT	CASSLATVITDTQYF
few	TRBJ1-5	NA	TRBV19	TGTGCCAGTTGTGATGAGTATCAGCCCCAGCATTTT	CASCDEYQPQHF
few	TRBJ2-2	TRBD2	TRBV11-3	TGTGCCAGCAGCCTAGAACTGGCGGGGGGTGACACCGGGGAGCTGTTTTTT	CASSLELAGGDTGELFF
NA	TRBJ2-2	TRBD1	TRBV7-4	TGTGCCAGCAGCTCCCCCCCCTACGGACAGGGGAGCGACACCGGGGAGCTGTTTTTT	CASSSPPYGQGSDTGELFF
many	TRBJ2-3	TRBD2	TRBV18	TGTGCCAGCTCAAACCGGGGGGGACCGGAGGATACGCAGTATTTT	CASSNRGGPEDTQYF
few	TRBJ1-5	NA	TRBV4-3	TGCGCCAGCAGCCAAACAATGCAGGGCAATCAGCCCCAGCATTTT	CASSQTMQGNQPQHF
NA	TRBJ1-3	NA	TRBV6-6	TGTGCCAGCGGGGCACCCCCCGGAAACACCGTATATTTT	CASGAPPGNTVYF
few	TRBJ2-5	NA	TRBV7-8	TGTGCCAGCAGCCCCCGGGACCAACCACAAGAGACCCAGTACTTC	CASSPRDQPQETQYF
many	TRBJ2-7	TRBD1	TRBV20-1	TGCAGTGCTAGAGCGGACAGGGCCATCTACGAGCAGTACTTC	CSARADRAIYEQYF
many	TRBJ2-1	NA	TRBV11-2	TGTGCCAGCAGCTTAGACATCCGCGGGGCCTTTCAGTTCTTC	CASSLDIRGAFQFF
many	TRBJ1-5	NA	TRBV6-2/TRBV6-3	TGTGCCAGCAGTTACCCGGGGAGTCAGCCCCAGCATTTT	CASSYPGSQPQHF
many	TRBJ2-1	TRBD2	TRBV10-3	TGTGCCATCACCAAGGGGCCTAGCGGGGGCAGTGAGCAGTTCTTC	CAITKGPSGGSEQFF
many	TRBJ2-5	NA	TRBV7-9	TGTGCCAGCAGCTCCTCGTGGCGAGAGTACCAAGAGACCCAGTACTTC	CASSSSWREYQETQYF
NA	TRBJ1-6	TRBD1	TRBV10-3	TGTGCCATCAGTGAGTCGAAATCCGGACAGGTTCGCGGGTCACCCCTCCACTTT	CAISESKSGQVRGSPLHF
many	TRBJ2-7	NA	TRBV5-1	TGCGCCAGCGCCAGGACCCAGGGCCCCTACGAGCAGTACTTC	CASARTQGPYEQYF
few	TRBJ1-1	NA	TRBV6-1	TGTGCCACCCATACCATGAGGCGGGGTGGAGGGTCCACTGAAGCTTTCTTT	CATHTMRRGGGSTEAFF
NA	TRBJ1-2	TRBD1	TRBV29-1	TGCAGCGTCCGGGACAGGGTCTCTAACTATGGCTACACCTTC	CSVRDRVSNYGYTF
few	TRBJ1-5	NA	TRBV6-2/TRBV6-3	TGTGCCAGCAGCGGCGTGGGGGGCTGGCAGCCCCAGCATTTT	CASSGVGGWQPQHF
many	TRBJ2-3	NA	TRBV20-1	TGCAGTGCCAGCAGGGATAGAGGAGATACGCAGTATTTT	CSASRDRGDTQYF
NA	TRBJ2-3	TRBD2	TRBV7-2	TGTGCCAGCAGCTCAAAGCGGGGGGGGAGCACAGATACGCAGTATTTT	CASSSKRGGSTDTQYF
many	TRBJ2-3	TRBD2	TRBV6-1	TGTGCCAGCAGTGAAATTGCTAGCGGGGGATTAACTAGCACAGATACGCAGTATTTT	CASSEIASGGLTSTDTQYF